This T cell receptor beta chain was recorded in a study of cytomegalovirus exposure and HLA in healthy donors. Regarding this clone: Its cognate antigen is unknown.

Researchers ran the PCR with 60 Vbeta and 13 Jbeta primers. The data were produced by immunoSEQ multiplex PCR, yet TCRdb's version contains in-frame clones alone and is incomplete. Among approximately 170,000 clones listed, 76% were seen once. Germline V lookup: CDR1 SGHNT, CDR2 YYREEE (reference sequence). The CDR3 consists of 14 residues. With 4 bases removed from V and 1 base from J, the gap between germline ends came to 11 bases. Findings and caveats of the study: Some V segments could not be told apart, so they were left out, TRBV6-2 and TRBV6-3 among them. Later findings reportedly placed an Asian-associated ancestry cluster below the approximately 620-donor mean for N-insertions.

Input material: PBMCs. The receptor was isolated from a female donor in good health and CMV-seronegative. The chain carries TRBV5-4 and TRBJ2-5, with a weak D call TRBD1 (6 bases). The DNA of the CDR3 is TGTGCCAGCAGCACCCCGACAGGCCAAGAGACCCAGTACTTC. This translates into CASSTPTGQETQYF. The entire variable domain, with the rest obtained from reference TRBV5-4 and TRBJ2-5, is as follows: ETGVTQSPTHLIKTRGQQVTLRCSSQSGHNTVSWYQQALGQGPQFIFQYYREEENGRGNFPPRFSGLQFPNYSSELNVNALELDDSALYLCASSTPTGQETQYFGPGTRLLVL.